A selection of T cell receptor beta chains follows, all from one sample in a study of control samples from healthy donors and cancer patients. TCRdb's table, derived via immunoSEQ multiplex PCR, lists solely in-frame clones and lacks some. The sample has roughly 150,000 clones, roughly 93% seen once. The sequencing input was blood. Receptor source: a man aged 18 to 30 in good health. Each CDR3 is given with its conserved first and last residue. A D gene is named only where the DNA matches it firmly. A clone size is listed for some rows: how often the clone was seen (once, few, many), or a class if it is expanded.

CDR3,DNA,D,V,size,J
CASSLFPGDNQPQHF,TGCGCCAGCAGCTTGTTCCCAGGGGATAATCAGCCCCAGCATTTT,-,TRBV5-1,-,TRBJ1-5
CASSHRQGGETQYF,TGTGCCAGCAGTCATAGACAGGGCGGAGAGACCCAGTACTTC,TRBD1,TRBV6-5,-,TRBJ2-5
CASSLKHHEQFF,TGTGCCAGCAGCTTAAAACACCATGAGCAGTTCTTC,-,TRBV7-8,-,TRBJ2-1
CASSFPGRLEQYF,TGTGCCAGTAGTTTCCCCGGACGGCTCGAGCAGTACTTC,-,TRBV19,-,TRBJ2-7
CAWSPTDGGLNSYEQYF,TGTGCCTGGAGCCCTACCGATGGGGGACTCAATTCCTACGAGCAGTACTTC,-,TRBV30,-,TRBJ2-7
CARSRQGNEQYF,TGTGCCAGAAGCCGACAGGGTAACGAGCAGTACTTC,TRBD1,TRBV5-3,-,TRBJ2-7
CASSYRQSGPVTQYF,TGTGCCAGTAGCTATAGACAGTCTGGCCCTGTTACGCAGTATTTT,-,TRBV19,-,TRBJ2-3
CASNNTTGGEEQYF,TGTGCCAGTAACAATACGACAGGGGGCGAAGAGCAGTACTTC,TRBD1,TRBV19,-,TRBJ2-7
CASIGGLEQFF,TGTGCCAGTATAGGGGGGCTTGAGCAGTTCTTC,-,TRBV7-6,-,TRBJ2-1
CASQGRNTEAFF,TGTGCGTCACAGGGGCGGAACACTGAAGCTTTCTTT,TRBD1,TRBV19,-,TRBJ1-1
CSAGGGAEAFF,TGCAGTGCTGGGGGAGGGGCTGAAGCTTTCTTT,-,TRBV20-1,-,TRBJ1-1
CASSQKALIVTEQYF,TGTGCCAGCAGCCAAAAGGCTTTGATAGTAACCGAGCAGTACTTC,-,TRBV4-2,-,TRBJ2-7
CASSEGTGLAGARGANVLTF,TGTGCCAGCAGTGAAGGAACGGGACTAGCGGGAGCTAGAGGGGCCAACGTCCTGACTTTC,TRBD2,TRBV6-1,-,TRBJ2-6
CASSPTGDGYGYTF,TGTGCCAGCAGCCCGACAGGGGATGGCTATGGCTACACCTTC,TRBD1,TRBV7-9,-,TRBJ1-2
CASSVRAGARDTQYF,TGTGCCAGCAGCGTAAGAGCGGGGGCGCGGGATACGCAGTATTTT,TRBD2,TRBV9,-,TRBJ2-3
CATSRVATLPGSGANVLTF,TGTGCCACCAGCAGAGTGGCGACACTACCTGGCTCTGGGGCCAACGTCCTGACTTTC,-,TRBV15,-,TRBJ2-6
CASSEGRYSNNEQFF,TGTGCCAGCAGTGAGGGGAGGTATTCTAACAATGAGCAGTTCTTC,-,TRBV2,-,TRBJ2-1
CASKVIWGGLAGGYNEQFF,TGTGCCAGTAAAGTCATTTGGGGTGGGCTAGCGGGAGGGTACAATGAGCAGTTCTTC,TRBD2,TRBV19,-,TRBJ2-1
CATKVGSGYTF,TGTGCTACGAAAGTGGGTTCTGGCTACACCTTC,-,TRBV19,-,TRBJ1-2
CASTWTGGPNTEAFF,TGTGCCAGCACCTGGACAGGGGGCCCGAACACTGAAGCTTTCTTT,TRBD1,TRBV28,once,TRBJ1-1
CASSRLGTGYNEQFF,TGTGCCAGCAGCAGACTCGGGACAGGCTACAATGAGCAGTTCTTC,TRBD1,TRBV28,-,TRBJ2-1
CAWSTPRGRVEGYTF,TGTGCCTGGAGTACCCCTCGCGGCAGGGTGGAGGGCTACACCTTC,-,TRBV30,-,TRBJ1-2
CASSYAGDTEAFF,TGTGCCAGCAGTTATGCAGGGGATACTGAAGCTTTCTTT,-,TRBV6-2/TRBV6-3,-,TRBJ1-1
CASSPRNSGSYEQYF,TGTGCCAGCAGCCCCCGGAACAGCGGGTCCTACGAGCAGTACTTC,-,TRBV7-3,once,TRBJ2-7
CASSFGLGQPQHF,TGTGCCAGCAGTTTTGGTTTGGGTCAGCCCCAGCATTTT,-,TRBV27,-,TRBJ1-5
CASSLVGQGWPEAFF,TGTGCCAGCAGCTTAGTGGGTCAGGGGTGGCCCGAAGCTTTCTTT,-,TRBV7-8,-,TRBJ1-1
CASSLGGDGNTIYF,TGTGCCAGCAGCCTCGGGGGGGATGGAAACACCATATATTTT,-,TRBV14,-,TRBJ1-3
CASSLSSGRPYNEQFF,TGCGCCAGCAGCTTGTCTAGCGGGAGGCCCTACAATGAGCAGTTCTTC,TRBD2,TRBV5-1,-,TRBJ2-1
CASSPDGYNNPKLFF,TGTGCCAGCAGCCCCGATGGGTATAATAACCCAAAACTGTTTTTT,-,TRBV7-9,few,TRBJ1-4
CAISGKDSSYNSPLHF,TGTGCCATCAGCGGAAAGGACAGCTCCTATAATTCACCCCTCCACTTT,-,TRBV10-3,-,TRBJ1-6
CAWKGQAGEQYF,TGTGCCTGGAAGGGGCAGGCTGGCGAGCAGTACTTC,-,TRBV30,-,TRBJ2-7
CALGGVWPMNTEAFF,TGTGCCCTTGGGGGGGTATGGCCGATGAACACTGAAGCTTTCTTT,-,TRBV30,-,TRBJ1-1
CSVVSRQGYEQYF,TGCAGCGTTGTAAGTAGACAGGGCTACGAGCAGTACTTC,TRBD1,TRBV29-1,-,TRBJ2-7
CAHSPGANQPQHF,TGTGCTCACTCTCCGGGGGCCAATCAGCCCCAGCATTTT,-,TRBV6-6,-,TRBJ1-5
CASSQDWMAGPKNIQYF,TGCGCCAGCAGCCAAGATTGGATGGCGGGACCCAAAAACATTCAGTACTTC,-,TRBV4-3,-,TRBJ2-4
CASSWLGGPGELFF,TGTGCCAGCAGCTGGTTAGGAGGGCCCGGGGAGCTGTTTTTT,-,TRBV11-1,-,TRBJ2-2
CASSRDRVLPGDTEAFF,TGCGCCAGCAGCCGGGACAGGGTGCTCCCAGGCGACACTGAAGCTTTCTTT,TRBD1,TRBV5-1,-,TRBJ1-1
CASSLDRVGNSPLHF,TGTGCCAGCAGTCTAGACAGGGTGGGTAATTCACCCCTCCACTTT,TRBD1,TRBV28,-,TRBJ1-6